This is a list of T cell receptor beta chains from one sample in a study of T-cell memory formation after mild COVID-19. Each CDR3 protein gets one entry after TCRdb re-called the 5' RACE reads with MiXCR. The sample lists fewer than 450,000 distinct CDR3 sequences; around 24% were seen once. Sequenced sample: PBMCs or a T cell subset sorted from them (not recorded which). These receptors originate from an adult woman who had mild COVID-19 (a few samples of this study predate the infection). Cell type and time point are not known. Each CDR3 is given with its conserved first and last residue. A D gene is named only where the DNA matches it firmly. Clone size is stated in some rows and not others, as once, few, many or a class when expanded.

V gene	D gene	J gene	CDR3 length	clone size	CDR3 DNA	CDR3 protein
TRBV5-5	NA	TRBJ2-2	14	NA	TGTGCCAGCAGCCCCCTCGAGGGGCCCGGGGAGCTGTTTTTT	CASSPLEGPGELFF
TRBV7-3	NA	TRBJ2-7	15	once	TGTGCCAGCAGCCATGAGTCGGGGGCTGCCTACGAGCAGTACTTC	CASSHESGAAYEQYF
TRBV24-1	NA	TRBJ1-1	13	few	TGTGCCATCACGGACAGTCGTTTCACTGAAGCTTTCTTT	CAITDSRFTEAFF
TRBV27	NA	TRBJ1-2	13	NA	TGTGCCAGCAGTTTAGAGGGATGGGTCGACTACACCTTC	CASSLEGWVDYTF
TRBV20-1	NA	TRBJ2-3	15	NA	TGCAGTGCTAGAGATAGGGAGGAGAGCACAGATACGCAGTATTTT	CSARDREESTDTQYF
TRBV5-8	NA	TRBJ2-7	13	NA	TGTGCCAGCAGTTCATACTACCTCTACGAGCAGTACTTC	CASSSYYLYEQYF
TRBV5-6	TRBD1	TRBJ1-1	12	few	TGTGCCAGCAGCTGGACAGGGGGCGCGGCTTTCTTT	CASSWTGGAAFF
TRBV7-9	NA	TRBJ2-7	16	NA	TGTGCCAGCAGCTTAGGGGTCGGGGGAACCCTATACGAGCAGTACTTC	CASSLGVGGTLYEQYF
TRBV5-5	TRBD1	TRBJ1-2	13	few	TGTGCCAGCAGCGAGACAGGGGACTATGGCTACACCTTC	CASSETGDYGYTF
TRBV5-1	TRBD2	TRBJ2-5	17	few	TGCGCCAGCAGCTTGGGTCTAGCGGGGGGGCTAGCAGAGACCCAGTACTTC	CASSLGLAGGLAETQYF
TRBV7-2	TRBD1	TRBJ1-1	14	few	TGTGCCAGCAGCCACCAGACAGGGAGCACTGAAGCTTTCTTT	CASSHQTGSTEAFF
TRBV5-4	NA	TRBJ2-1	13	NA	TGTGCCAGCAGCTTGGTTGCGGGGTATGAGCAGTTCTTC	CASSLVAGYEQFF
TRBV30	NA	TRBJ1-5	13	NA	TGTGCCTGGAGTGGACAAGCGGGTAGGCCCCAGCATTTT	CAWSGQAGRPQHF
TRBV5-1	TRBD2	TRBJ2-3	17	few	TGCGCCAGCAACCGACTAGCGGGAGGAGGAGACACAGATACGCAGTATTTT	CASNRLAGGGDTDTQYF
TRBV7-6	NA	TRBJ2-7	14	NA	TGTGCCAGCAGCTCCACCCCGACAGTGGGCGAGCAGTACTTC	CASSSTPTVGEQYF
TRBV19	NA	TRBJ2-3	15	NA	TGTGCCAGCCGTCGAATCTCGGGGGGCACAGATACGCAGTATTTT	CASRRISGGTDTQYF
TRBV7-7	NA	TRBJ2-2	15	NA	TGTGCTAGCAGCCCGGGATGGGGAAACACCGGGGAGCTGTTTTTT	CASSPGWGNTGELFF
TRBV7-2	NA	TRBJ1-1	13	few	TGTGCCAGCAGCTCCACAGGGTTGACTGAAGCTTTCTTT	CASSSTGLTEAFF
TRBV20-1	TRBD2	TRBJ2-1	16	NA	TGCAGTGCTAGGATACTAGCGGGAGGGCGTTTCCATGAGCAGTTCTTC	CSARILAGGRFHEQFF
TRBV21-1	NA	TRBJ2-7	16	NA	TGTGCCAGCAGTACCAACCCCGGGACAGGGGACTACGAGCAGTACTTC	CASSTNPGTGDYEQYF
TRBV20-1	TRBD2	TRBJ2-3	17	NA	TGCAGTGCTACGGGACTAGCGGACCTCAAGGGGCCAGATACGCAGTATTTT	CSATGLADLKGPDTQYF
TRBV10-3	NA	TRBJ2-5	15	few	TGTGCCATCAGTGAGACGGGGAGCGAGGGGGAGACCCAGTACTTC	CAISETGSEGETQYF
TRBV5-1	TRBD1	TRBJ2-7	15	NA	TGCGCCAGCAGCACGGCCGGGACAGGGTCTCGCGAGCAGTACTTC	CASSTAGTGSREQYF
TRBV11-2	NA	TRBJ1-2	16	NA	TGTGCCAGCAGCTTAGTTGGGAGGAGCAAGGACTATGGCTACACCTTC	CASSLVGRSKDYGYTF